This is a list of T cell receptor beta chains from one sample in a study of T cell responses to AZD1222 COVID-19 vaccine. Profiling relied on immunoSEQ multiplex PCR, and the TCRdb table lists in-frame clones only, not all of them. The sample includes roughly 140,000 clones, more than 90% of them seen just once. The sequencing here drew on peripheral blood, taken on day 0 of AZD1222 vaccination. Receptor source: an adult in good health. CDR3s leave out the opening cysteine and the closing phenylalanine or tryptophan. The order of the fields is CDR3 length, J gene, V gene, CDR3 protein.

CDR3 length: 14; J gene: TRBJ2-1; V gene: TRBV5-1; CDR3 protein: ASSLDLAGRYNEQF
CDR3 length: 12; J gene: TRBJ1-3; V gene: TRBV12-5; CDR3 protein: ASEGLGSGNTIY
CDR3 length: 13; J gene: TRBJ2-3; V gene: TRBV19; CDR3 protein: ASSRRGGITDTQY
CDR3 length: 12; J gene: TRBJ2-7; V gene: TRBV5-1; CDR3 protein: ASSFSRPVYEQY
CDR3 length: 12; J gene: TRBJ1-5; V gene: TRBV5-5; CDR3 protein: ASSLGGVEQPQH
CDR3 length: 10; J gene: TRBJ1-3; V gene: TRBV3-1/TRBV3-2; CDR3 protein: ASSQGGNTIY
CDR3 length: 16; J gene: TRBJ2-7; V gene: TRBV28; CDR3 protein: ASSGPETSGKFSYEQY
CDR3 length: 12; J gene: TRBJ2-1; V gene: TRBV19; CDR3 protein: ASRLAGGSVEQF
CDR3 length: 15; J gene: TRBJ2-1; V gene: TRBV3-1/TRBV3-2; CDR3 protein: ASSQLGGTSGYNEQF
CDR3 length: 14; J gene: TRBJ1-2; V gene: TRBV28; CDR3 protein: ASSLSVAGRSYGYT
CDR3 length: 14; J gene: TRBJ2-5; V gene: TRBV5-1; CDR3 protein: ASSLHPGQVVETQY
CDR3 length: 13; J gene: TRBJ1-2; V gene: TRBV7-9; CDR3 protein: ASSSNPGQLDGYT
CDR3 length: 12; J gene: TRBJ1-1; V gene: TRBV5-1; CDR3 protein: ASSSTGVNTEAF
CDR3 length: 13; J gene: TRBJ1-2; V gene: TRBV18; CDR3 protein: ASSHIETGTHGYT
CDR3 length: 15; J gene: TRBJ2-7; V gene: TRBV28; CDR3 protein: ASRILKVAGGSYEQY
CDR3 length: 15; J gene: TRBJ2-3; V gene: TRBV4-1; CDR3 protein: ASSQGDSPTSTDTQY
CDR3 length: 15; J gene: TRBJ2-1; V gene: TRBV28; CDR3 protein: ASSLSGGASSYNEQF